This T cell receptor beta chain was captured in a study of CD8 T cells in Susac syndrome. Notes on the study in general: The study acknowledged a relatively small number of individuals in its TCR sequencing and HLA analysis.

This clonotype has only a few counts. The antigen remains unidentified. In contrast to the negatively isolated CD8+ and CD4+ T cells, TEMRA cells were FACS-enriched. The CDR3 extends over 17 amino acids. The germline V gene encodes CDR1 SEHNR and CDR2 FQNEAQ (reference sequence). Trimming took 3 bases from V and 7 from J; bases not matched to a gene: 15. Random hexamers were used to reverse transcribe the RNA input (0.5 to 1 ug). TCR beta CDR3 was amplified by immunoSEQ covering 54 Vbeta and 13 Jbeta. TCRdb processed the immunoSEQ multiplex PCR reads anew with MiXCR; each CDR3 protein has one entry. The sample carries 100,000 to 150,000 distinct CDR3 sequences, 65% to 90% recorded once.

The sequence derives from a human donor with multiple sclerosis. J is TRBJ2-1 and V is TRBV7-9; 7 nucleotides agree with TRBD1. Sequenced material: CD8+ T cells from PBMCs. As DNA, the CDR3 is TGTGCCAGCAGCTTTCCCCTAACAGGGGCCCCTTGGAATGAGCAGTTCTTC. It encodes CASSFPLTGAPWNEQFF.